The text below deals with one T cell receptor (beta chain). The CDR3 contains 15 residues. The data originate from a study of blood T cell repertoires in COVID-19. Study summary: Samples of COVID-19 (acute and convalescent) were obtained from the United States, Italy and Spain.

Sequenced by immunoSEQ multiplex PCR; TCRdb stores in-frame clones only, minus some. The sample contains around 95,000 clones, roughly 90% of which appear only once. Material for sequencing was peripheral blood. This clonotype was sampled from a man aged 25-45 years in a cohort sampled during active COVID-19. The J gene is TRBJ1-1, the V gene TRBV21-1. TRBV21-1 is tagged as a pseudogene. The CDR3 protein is CASTLSGGQYTEAFF. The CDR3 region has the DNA TGTGCCAGCACCCTATCGGGGGGGCAATACACTGAAGCTTTCTTT.